This TCR beta chain was profiled in a study of blood T cell repertoires in COVID-19. Profiling relied on immunoSEQ multiplex PCR, and the TCRdb table lists in-frame clones only, not all of them. Seen here are fewer than 250,000 clones, roughly 80% observed once, and the top ten hold around 19%. V dropped 7 bases and J dropped 10; count of bases not matched to a gene: 7. Germline values: CDR1 MGHRA, CDR2 YSYEKL. This CDR3 is 14 amino acids long. The J gene is TRBJ1-6, the V gene TRBV4-1, with TRBD1 matching over 10 bases. This TCR derives from a human donor in a cohort sampled during active COVID-19. The sequencing input was peripheral blood. The CDR3 spells CASTPGTGVSPLHF. CDR3 nucleotides: TGCGCCAGCACGCCCGGGACAGGGGTATCACCCCTCCACTTT.